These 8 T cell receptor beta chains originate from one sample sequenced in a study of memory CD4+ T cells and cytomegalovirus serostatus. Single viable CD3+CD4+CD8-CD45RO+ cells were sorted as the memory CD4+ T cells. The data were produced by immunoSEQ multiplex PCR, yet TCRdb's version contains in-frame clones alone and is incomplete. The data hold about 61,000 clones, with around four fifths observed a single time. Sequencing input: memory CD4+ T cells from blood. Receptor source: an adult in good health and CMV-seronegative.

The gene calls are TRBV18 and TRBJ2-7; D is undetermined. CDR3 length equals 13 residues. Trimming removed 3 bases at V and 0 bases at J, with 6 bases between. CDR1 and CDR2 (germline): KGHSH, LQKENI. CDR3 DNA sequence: TGTGCCAGCTCACCCCGGACCTCCTACGAGCAGTACTTC. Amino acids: CASSPRTSYEQYF.

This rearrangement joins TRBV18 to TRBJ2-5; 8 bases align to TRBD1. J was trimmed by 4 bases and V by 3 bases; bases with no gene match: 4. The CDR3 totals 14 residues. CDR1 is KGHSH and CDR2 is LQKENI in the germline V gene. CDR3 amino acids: CASSPPTGVETQYF. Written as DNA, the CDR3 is TGTGCCAGCTCACCGCCGACAGGGGTAGAGACCCAGTACTTC.

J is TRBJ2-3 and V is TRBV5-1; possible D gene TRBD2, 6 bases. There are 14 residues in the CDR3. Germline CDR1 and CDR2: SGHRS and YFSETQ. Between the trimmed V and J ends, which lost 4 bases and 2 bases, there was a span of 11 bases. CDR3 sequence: CASSGGRPTDTQYF. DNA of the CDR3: TGCGCCAGCAGCGGAGGGAGACCCACAGATACGCAGTATTTT.

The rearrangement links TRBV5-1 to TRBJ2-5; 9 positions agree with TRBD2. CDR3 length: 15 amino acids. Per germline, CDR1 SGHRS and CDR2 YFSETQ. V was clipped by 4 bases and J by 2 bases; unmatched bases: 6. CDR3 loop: CASSVAGGLQETQYF. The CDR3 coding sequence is TGCGCCAGCAGCGTGGCGGGAGGGCTTCAAGAGACCCAGTACTTC.

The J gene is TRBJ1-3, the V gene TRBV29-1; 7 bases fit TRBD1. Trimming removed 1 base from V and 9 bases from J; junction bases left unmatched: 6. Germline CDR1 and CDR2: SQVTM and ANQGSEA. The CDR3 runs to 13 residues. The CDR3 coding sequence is TGCAGCGTTGAAGGGGGACAGCCACGCACCATATATTTT. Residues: CSVEGGQPRTIYF.

The CDR3 loop reads CASRYRDGGNQPQHF. The CDR3 nucleotides are TGTGCCAGCAGGTACAGGGATGGGGGCAATCAGCCCCAGCATTTT. The chain links TRBV2 to TRBJ1-5; a weak D match, TRBD1 (6 bases). The CDR3 is made up of 15 amino acids. V was cut by 6 bases and J by 2 bases, with 14 bases left in between. CDR1 and CDR2 from the germline V gene are SNHLY and FYNNEI.

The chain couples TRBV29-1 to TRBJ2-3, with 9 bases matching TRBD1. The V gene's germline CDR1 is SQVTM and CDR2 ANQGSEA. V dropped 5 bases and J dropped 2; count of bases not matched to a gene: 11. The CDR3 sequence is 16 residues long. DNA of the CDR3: TGCAGCGTTCACGGCTTAGGGACAGGGCTCACAGATACGCAGTATTTT. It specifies CSVHGLGTGLTDTQYF.

The CDR3: CASSLGQSYYEQYF. DNA of the CDR3: TGTGCCAGCAGCTTGGGGCAGAGCTACTACGAGCAGTACTTC. The chain joins TRBV5-6 to TRBJ2-7; D is ambiguous. Germline CDR1 is SGHDT and CDR2 is YYEEEE. The CDR3 length is 14 residues. V dropped 0 bases and J dropped 3 bases, with 10 bases sitting between them.